The next 30 T cell receptor beta chains were all read from a single sample in a study of T cell changes during pregnancy in multiple sclerosis (dated by TCRdb to between 2019 and 2020). Library preparation was by the immunoSEQ multiplex PCR assay. TCRdb limited this immuneACCESS table to in-frame rearrangements with V and J called. A share of clones is missing; checked studies link under half to unresolved V genes, and the rest is unexplained. In all, the sample holds approximately 79,000 clones, and around 93% of those were seen once. About 0.69% of the sample comes from the top ten. The sequences come from peripheral blood, collected in the second trimester of pregnancy. These receptors originate from a female donor in good health, enrolled as a control in a pregnancy study.

V gene TRBV20-1 combines with J gene TRBJ2-1; D is uncertain. CDR1 is DFQATT and CDR2 is SNEGSKA in the germline V gene (reference sequence). The V and J ends lost 6 bases and 3 bases respectively, with 6 bases between them. The CDR3 runs to 11 residues. The chain's CDR3 is CSAQNYNEQFF. The DNA for the CDR3 is TGCAGTGCACAGAACTACAATGAGCAGTTCTTC.

This rearrangement joins TRBV30 to TRBJ1-4; 7 bases are a match to TRBD1. This CDR3 has 14 residues. Germline V gene lookup returns CDR1 GTSNPN and CDR2 SVGIG (reference sequence). V lost 6 bases to trimming and J lost 7 bases; unmatched junction nucleotides: 11. This CDR3 reads CACPYAGGSEKLFF. The CDR3 DNA reads as TGTGCCTGTCCCTATGCAGGGGGAAGTGAAAAACTGTTTTTT. The full variable domain, rest sourced from reference TRBV30 and TRBJ1-4, is SQTIHQWPATLVQPVGSPLSLECTVEGTSNPNLYWYRQAAGRGLQLLFYSVGIGQISSEVPQNLSASRPQDRQFILSSKKLLLSDSGFYLCACPYAGGSEKLFFGSGTQLSVL.

The rearrangement uses TRBV30 and TRBJ2-5, with D tentatively TRBD1 (6 bases). The CDR3 has 13 amino acids. The germline V gene has CDR1 GTSNPN and CDR2 SVGIG (reference sequence). The V end was cut by 7 bases, the J end by 1 base, with 13 bases between. CDR3 protein: CASSGASQETQYF. The CDR3 region has the DNA TGTGCCTCCTCAGGGGCCTCCCAAGAGACCCAGTACTTC.

This clone was recorded once. An end of the junction does not agree with germline; a read error may underlie this. CDR3 DNA sequence: TGTGCCAGCAGCCTAGGGCCCGACAGTATCTATGGCTACACCTTC. Residues: CASSLGPDSIYGYTF. V usage is TRBV13 and J usage is TRBJ1-2; TRBD1 is a possible D gene (5 bases). The CDR3 is made up of 15 amino acids. Germline V gene lookup returns CDR1 PRHDT and CDR2 FYEKMQ (reference sequence).

The chain uses TRBV10-3 and TRBJ1-4, with a tentative D call TRBD1 (5 bases). Germline V lookup: CDR1 ENHRY, CDR2 SYGVKD. The CDR3 totals 14 residues. V was trimmed by 4 bases and J by 8 bases, leaving 14 bases between them. The CDR3 DNA follows: TGTGCCATCAGTGGTGGAGGGGTTGGGGAAAAACTGTTTTTT. Translation: CAISGGGVGEKLFF.

This clone has just a few counts. This chain links TRBV19 with TRBJ1-5; tentatively, D is TRBD1 (6 bases). V was cut by 5 bases and J by 3 bases, with 11 bases left in between. Germline-derived CDR1 and CDR2 are LNHDA and SQIVND (reference sequence). The CDR3 length is 14 residues. CDR3 DNA: TGTGCCAGTAGTGTCACAGGGTCCAATCAGCCCCAGCATTTT. This gives the protein CASSVTGSNQPQHF.

The rearrangement uses TRBV19 and TRBJ1-1; maybe TRBD1 (5 bases). Trimming removed 7 bases from V and 0 bases from J, with 12 bases in between. In germline, CDR1 is LNHDA, CDR2 SQIVND (reference sequence). This CDR3 contains 14 residues. CDR3 sequence (DNA): TGTGCCAGTAAGGTGGGGGGGATGAACACTGAAGCTTTCTTT. Residues: CASKVGGMNTEAFF. Full variable domain (outside the CDR3, taken from reference TRBV19 and TRBJ1-1): DGGITQSPKYLFRKEGQNVTLSCEQNLNHDAMYWYRQDPGQGLRLIYYSQIVNDFQKGDIAEGYSVSREKKESFPLTVTSAQKNPTAFYLCASKVGGMNTEAFFGQGTRLTVV.

The genes are TRBV19 and TRBJ1-2; 8 bases match TRBD1. Germline trimming cut 7 bases from V and 0 bases from J; bases unmatched to any gene: 10. The CDR3 loop spans 16 amino acids. Per germline, CDR1 LNHDA and CDR2 SQIVND (reference sequence). CDR3 DNA: TGTGCCAGTACTTCCGGGACAGGCCCAGCTAACTATGGCTACACCTTC. Translating gives CASTSGTGPANYGYTF.

V gene TRBV29-1 combines with J gene TRBJ1-1; the D is unclear. V dropped 4 bases and J dropped 4 bases, with 10 bases sitting between them. CDR1 is SQVTM, CDR2 ANQGSEA, per germline. The CDR3 has 12 amino acids. The chain's CDR3 is CSVGSTATEAFF. The CDR3 DNA reads as TGCAGCGTTGGTTCTACTGCCACTGAAGCTTTCTTT.

CDR3 in amino acids: CASSQITGTYGYTF. The CDR3 DNA is TGTGCCAGCAGCCAAATTACAGGGACCTATGGCTACACCTTC. This rearrangement joins TRBV6-1 to TRBJ1-2; weak D call: TRBD1 (6 bases). CDR1 and CDR2 (germline): MNHNS, SASEGT. This CDR3 has 14 residues. V dropped 6 bases and J dropped 4 bases, with 15 bases sitting between them.

Turning to this clone: One junction end disagrees with the germline gene, perhaps due to a read error. The chain is built from TRBV5-4 and TRBJ2-3; maybe TRBD2 (7 bases). Per germline, CDR1 SGHNT and CDR2 YYREEE (reference sequence). The length of the CDR3 is 15 residues. CDR3 DNA sequence: TGTGCCAGCGGCTTCTGGGGGGGGCCTACAGATACGCAGTATTTT. Translated: CASGFWGGPTDTQYF.

The chain has TRBV5-4 and TRBJ1-1, with 7 positions matching TRBD1. CDR1 SGHNT and CDR2 YYREEE come from the germline V gene (reference sequence). The junction had 0 bases not matched to a gene; V was cut back by 3 bases and J by 1 base. This CDR3 is 13 amino acids long. For the CDR3, the DNA is TGTGCCAGCAGCTGGGACAGGAACACTGAAGCTTTCTTT. This translates into CASSWDRNTEAFF. Full variable domain (remainder filled in from reference TRBV5-4 and TRBJ1-1): ETGVTQSPTHLIKTRGQQVTLRCSSQSGHNTVSWYQQALGQGPQFIFQYYREEENGRGNFPPRFSGLQFPNYSSELNVNALELDDSALYLCASSWDRNTEAFFGQGTRLTVV.

J is TRBJ1-5 and V is TRBV4-2; D is undetermined. V lost 1 base and J lost 1, with 8 bases in between. The CDR3 contains 15 residues. Per the germline V gene, CDR1 is LGHNA and CDR2 is YNFKEQ. As DNA, the CDR3 is TGTGCCAGCAGCCAAGGTCCCCGGAGCAATCAGCCCCAGCATTTT. It translates to CASSQGPRSNQPQHF.

This clone is a singleton in its sample. The chain has TRBV30 and TRBJ1-1, with D tentatively TRBD1 (5 bases). Trimming removed 4 bases at V and 5 bases at J, with 14 bases between. The CDR3 has 13 amino acids. Germline CDR1 is GTSNPN and CDR2 is SVGIG (reference sequence). CDR3 sequence reads: CAWISRVGTEAFF. In nucleotides, the CDR3 is TGTGCCTGGATATCCAGGGTGGGAACTGAAGCTTTCTTT.

V and J are TRBV5-6 and TRBJ1-1; TRBD1 matches at 8 bases. There are 13 residues in the CDR3. The junction had 7 bases not matched to a gene; V was cut back by 4 bases and J by 8 bases. The germline CDR1 and CDR2 sequences are SGHDT and YYEEEE. The CDR3 sequence is CASSIGGTGEAFF. CDR3 DNA sequence: TGTGCCAGCAGCATAGGAGGGACAGGCGAAGCTTTCTTT.

The chain carries TRBV5-1 and TRBJ2-7, with a weak D call TRBD1 (6 bases). Trimming removed 4 bases at V and 2 bases at J, with 16 bases between. This CDR3 comprises 15 residues. Germline assignment: CDR1 SGHRS and CDR2 YFSETQ. The chain's CDR3 is CASSQTGSYTYEQYF. In DNA form, the CDR3 reads TGCGCCAGCAGCCAAACAGGGTCCTACACCTACGAGCAGTACTTC.

The chain joins TRBV27 to TRBJ1-1; TRBD1 matches at 8 bases. V lost 4 bases to trimming and J lost 3 bases; unmatched junction nucleotides: 4. The length of the CDR3 is 14 residues. CDR1 and CDR2 from the germline V gene are MNHEY and SMNVEV (reference sequence). CDR3 nucleotide sequence: TGTGCCAGCAGTTGGGGCAGGGGGCACACTGAAGCTTTCTTT. Residues: CASSWGRGHTEAFF.

CDR3 amino acids: CASSGSGGLVKNIQYF. CDR3 coding DNA: TGTGCCAGCAGTGGAAGCGGGGGTCTCGTCAAAAACATTCAGTACTTC. The chain carries TRBV25-1 and TRBJ2-4, with 8 bases identical to TRBD2. This CDR3 has 16 residues. The ends lost 4 bases at V and 3 bases at J; junction bases unmatched: 8. Germline lookup yields CDR1 MGHDK and CDR2 SYGVNS.

The V and J genes are TRBV19 and TRBJ1-2, with TRBD1 as a possible D gene (6 bases). Germline V gives CDR1 LNHDA, CDR2 SQIVND (reference sequence). CDR3 length: 18 residues. Trimming shortened V by 0 bases and J by 4 bases, and 21 bases separated the two germline ends. The CDR3 region is CASSIEGRSGRGIYGYTF. The CDR3 region has the DNA TGTGCCAGTAGTATAGAAGGCAGGAGCGGCAGGGGAATCTATGGCTACACCTTC.

The gene calls are TRBV5-6 and TRBJ1-4, with 9 positions matching TRBD1. The CDR3 contains 16 residues. Trimming removed 2 bases from V and 7 bases from J; junction bases left unmatched: 9. Germline V gene lookup returns CDR1 SGHDT and CDR2 YYEEEE. The CDR3 bases are TGTGCCAGCAGCTTTTATAACAGGGGGCAAGGTGAAAAACTGTTTTTT. This translates into CASSFYNRGQGEKLFF.

V gene TRBV2 combines with J gene TRBJ1-2, with 9 bases lining up with TRBD1. Germline loops: CDR1 SNHLY, CDR2 FYNNEI. CDR3 length: 16 amino acids. V dropped 5 bases and J dropped 6; count of bases not matched to a gene: 13. Here the CDR3 reads CASSPMTGGGSNGYTF. CDR3 DNA: TGTGCCAGCAGTCCCATGACAGGGGGAGGCTCCAATGGCTACACCTTC. Full variable domain (rest looked up from reference TRBV2 and TRBJ1-2): EPEVTQTPSHQVTQMGQEVILRCVPISNHLYFYWYRQILGQKVEFLVSFYNNEISEKSEIFDDQFSVERPDGSNFTLKIRSTKLEDSAMYFCASSPMTGGGSNGYTFGSGTRLTVV.

The chain uses TRBV30 and TRBJ2-7, with 8 bases aligning to TRBD2. The CDR3 length is 16 residues. The V segment lost 1 base and the J segment 3 bases; nucleotides outside the gene matches: 11. The germline V gene encodes CDR1 GTSNPN and CDR2 SVGIG (reference sequence). This CDR3 reads CAWSEVSGGDDYEQYF. DNA of the CDR3: TGTGCCTGGAGTGAGGTTTCGGGGGGGGACGACTACGAGCAGTACTTC.

V and J are TRBV27 and TRBJ2-7; 9 nucleotides align to TRBD2. Germline loops: CDR1 MNHEY, CDR2 SMNVEV (reference sequence). This CDR3 comprises 16 residues. After removal of 5 bases from V and 2 bases from J, the junction contained 10 bases not matched to a gene. CDR3 sequence reads: CASSTLAGIKTYEQYF. CDR3 DNA sequence: TGTGCCAGCAGTACCCTAGCGGGGATCAAGACCTACGAGCAGTACTTC.

The chain recombines TRBV6-4 with TRBJ1-5; 8 bases match TRBD1. Germline CDR1 reads MRHNA; CDR2 reads SNTAGT. CDR3 size: 15 residues. J lost 4 bases, V lost 3 bases, and 5 bases had no gene match. CDR3 amino acids: CASSETGARNQPQHF. CDR3 in DNA: TGTGCCAGCAGTGAGACAGGGGCGCGTAATCAGCCCCAGCATTTT.

This clone was picked up a small number of times. The CDR3, as DNA: TGTGCCAGCAGCTTCACTTACCGGGAGCAGTACTTC. It specifies CASSFTYREQYF. This chain connects TRBV2 to TRBJ2-7; D unclear. Germline V gives CDR1 SNHLY, CDR2 FYNNEI. Trimming cost V 6 bases and J 7 bases, with 13 bases left between them. This CDR3 has 12 residues.

The chain joins TRBV13 to TRBJ1-1, with D possibly matching TRBD1 (6 bases). CDR3 length equals 13 residues. Germline loops: CDR1 PRHDT, CDR2 FYEKMQ (reference sequence). Trimming shortened V by 5 bases and J by 1 base, and 8 bases separated the two germline ends. The chain's CDR3 is CASSLQGNTEAFF. In DNA form, the CDR3 reads TGTGCCAGCAGCCTACAGGGGAACACTGAAGCTTTCTTT.

The chain uses TRBV5-1 and TRBJ2-7; D ambiguous. CDR1 is SGHRS, CDR2 YFSETQ, per germline. The germline V and J ends were trimmed by 2 bases and 0 bases, with 12 bases remaining between them. There are 15 residues in the CDR3. The CDR3 protein is CASSFRSQASYEQYF. The CDR3 nucleotides read TGCGCCAGCAGCTTCCGGTCCCAGGCCTCCTACGAGCAGTACTTC.

This clone was picked up one time. The V and J genes are TRBV27 and TRBJ1-4, with a weak D call TRBD1 (5 bases). V was shortened by 2 bases and J by 6 bases, with 10 bases between the two germline ends. CDR3 length: 14 amino acids. Germline V lookup: CDR1 MNHEY, CDR2 SMNVEV (reference sequence). The CDR3 bases are TGTGCCAGCAGTTTAGCAGGGATAGATGAAAAACTGTTTTTT. Its translation is CASSLAGIDEKLFF.

This clone turned up a few times. J is TRBJ1-1 and V is TRBV27, with D unresolved. CDR3 length: 13 residues. The ends were cut back, 5 bases at V and 3 bases at J, with 10 bases in the middle. Germline V gene sequence: CDR1 MNHEY, CDR2 SMNVEV (reference sequence). CDR3 DNA: TGTGCCAGCAGTATTGTGGCACACACTGAAGCTTTCTTT. This sequence encodes CASSIVAHTEAFF.

The J gene is TRBJ2-1, the V gene TRBV11-3; perhaps TRBD1 as D (6 bases). The CDR3 contains 15 residues. V was clipped by 2 bases and J by 5 bases, with 13 bases between them. Germline values: CDR1 SGHNT, CDR2 YENEEA. CDR3 bases: TGTGCCAGCAGCTTAACAGGGTTTCCCAACAATGAGCAGTTCTTC. Translating gives CASSLTGFPNNEQFF.